This TCR beta chain was retrieved from a study of T-cell memory formation after mild COVID-19. General study findings and limits: Clones that contracted from day 15 to 85 were balanced CD4/CD8, while later expanders leaned CD4+.

This clonotype has just a few counts. What it recognizes is unknown. TCRdb reanalysed the 5' RACE reads using MiXCR and keeps one entry per CDR3 protein. This sample has around 140,000 distinct CDR3 sequences, with approximately 25% found just once. Trimming pared 8 bases from V and 8 bases from J, leaving 18 bases between. The CDR3 runs to 14 residues. The germline gives CDR1 LNHNV, CDR2 YYDKDF (reference sequence). The J gene is TRBJ1-4, the V gene TRBV15, with D maybe TRBD1 (6 bases). Material for sequencing was PBMCs or a T cell subset sorted from them (not recorded which). The clonotype comes from an adult woman who had mild COVID-19 (a few samples of this study predate the infection). Cell type and time point are not known. The CDR3 DNA is TGTGCCACCGCACCTAGGGGGGTAGGAGAAAAACTGTTTTTT. Translating it yields CATAPRGVGEKLFF.